These 32 T cell receptor beta chains originate from one sample sequenced in a study of blood T cell repertoires in COVID-19. Repertoires were generated with immunoSEQ multiplex PCR, while TCRdb's copy carries only in-frame clones and drops some. Among about 320,000 clones, roughly nine tenths were seen once, and the ten largest hold roughly 6.7%. Specimen: peripheral blood. The receptors come from a man between 18 and 35 years old who had recovered from COVID-19.

This clone was seen a handful of times. The J gene is TRBJ2-2, the V gene TRBV5-1; 7 bases map to TRBD1. After removal of 2 bases from V and 1 base from J, the junction contained 5 bases not matched to a gene. Germline V CDR1 and CDR2: SGHRS, YFSETQ. The length of the CDR3 is 16 residues. As DNA, the CDR3 is TGCGCCAGCAGCTTACAGGGGACCAAGAACACCGGGGAGCTGTTTTTT. Its translation: CASSLQGTKNTGELFF.

The chain is built from TRBV6-1 and TRBJ2-1; TRBD2 aligns across 10 bases. Per germline, CDR1 MNHNS and CDR2 SASEGT. After removal of 3 bases from V and 6 bases from J, the junction contained 2 bases not matched to a gene. The CDR3 contains 14 residues. The CDR3 DNA reads TGTGCCAGCAGTGAGAGCGGGAGGGCCAATGAGCAGTTCTTC. As protein: CASSESGRANEQFF.

This chain links TRBV19 with TRBJ1-2, with TRBD1 matching over 8 bases. The junction had 2 bases not matched to a gene; V was cut back by 5 bases and J by 0 bases. CDR3 length: 14 amino acids. The germline CDR1 and CDR2 sequences are LNHDA and SQIVND (reference sequence). CDR3 amino acids: CASSVTGANYGYTF. CDR3 DNA: TGTGCCAGTAGTGTGACAGGGGCTAACTATGGCTACACCTTC.

CDR3 sequence reads: CASSLETGYGYTF. CDR3 nucleotide sequence: TGCGCCAGCAGCTTGGAAACAGGTTACGGCTACACCTTC. The chain joins TRBV5-1 to TRBJ1-2; the D gene is possibly TRBD1 (5 bases). This CDR3 has 13 residues. Germline CDR1 and CDR2: SGHRS and YFSETQ. V was trimmed by 0 bases and J by 8 bases, leaving 11 bases between them.

The genes are TRBV27 and TRBJ2-1, with D possibly TRBD2 on 6 matching bases. V was clipped by 0 bases and J by 0 bases, with 15 bases between them. The CDR3 is 18 amino acids. Germline lookup yields CDR1 MNHEY and CDR2 SMNVEV (reference sequence). CDR3 region: CASSLSLPSDLSYNEQFF. Written as DNA, the CDR3 is TGTGCCAGCAGTTTATCGCTCCCTAGCGATCTCTCCTACAATGAGCAGTTCTTC.

The chain combines TRBV9 with TRBJ2-3; TRBD2 might be the D (5 bases). Germline V lookup: CDR1 SGDLS, CDR2 YYNGEE. The germline V and J ends were trimmed by 0 bases and 6 bases, with 11 bases remaining between them. The CDR3 length is 14 residues. The DNA for the CDR3 is TGTGCCAGCAGCGTAGTAGCTAGCCCGGATACGCAGTATTTT. It is translated as CASSVVASPDTQYF.

The V call is TRBV10-2, the J call TRBJ2-1; TRBD1 might be the D (5 bases). Trimming took off 6 bases at V and 3 bases at J, with 18 bases between the two ends. This CDR3 is built from 16 residues. The V gene's germline CDR1 is WSHSY and CDR2 SAAADI. CDR3 in amino acids: CASSILNVGDYNEQFF. The DNA of the CDR3 is TGCGCCAGCAGCATTTTAAACGTAGGGGACTACAATGAGCAGTTCTTC.

J is TRBJ2-7 and V is TRBV19, with 7 positions matching TRBD1. Per the germline V gene, CDR1 is LNHDA and CDR2 is SQIVND (reference sequence). J lost 8 bases, V lost 10 bases, and 14 bases had no gene match. The CDR3 has 13 amino acids. The CDR3 coding sequence is TGTGCCACATCCGGGACAGCCTTGGAAAAGCAGTACTTC. Translated: CATSGTALEKQYF.

The gene calls are TRBV11-3 and TRBJ1-1, with D perhaps TRBD1 (5 bases). V lost 3 bases and J 1 base, leaving 6 bases between the germline ends. This CDR3 spans 13 amino acids. CDR1 and CDR2 (germline): SGHNT, YENEEA. CDR3 protein: CASSLGGNTEAFF. DNA for the CDR3: TGTGCCAGCAGCTTGGGGGGGAACACTGAAGCTTTCTTT.

The chain's CDR3 is CASSLDGGTNQPQHF. DNA for the CDR3: TGCGCCAGCAGCTTGGATGGGGGGACCAATCAGCCCCAGCATTTT. The chain employs TRBV5-1 and TRBJ1-5, with D tentatively TRBD1 (5 bases). Trimming removed 0 bases at V and 3 bases at J, with 10 bases between. There are 15 residues in the CDR3. CDR1 SGHRS and CDR2 YFSETQ come from the germline V gene.

The gene calls are TRBV7-9 and TRBJ1-1; D is possibly TRBD1 (6 bases). The CDR3 is 12 amino acids. Trimming shortened V by 2 bases and J by 11 bases, and 12 bases separated the two germline ends. Germline-derived CDR1 and CDR2 are SEHNR and FQNEAQ (reference sequence). The CDR3 loop is CASSLIQGGAFF. For the CDR3, the DNA is TGTGCCAGCAGCTTAATACAGGGCGGGGCTTTCTTT.

This clone appeared once. The rearrangement joins TRBV4-1 to TRBJ1-1; weak D call: TRBD1 (5 bases). Looked up from germline, CDR1 is MGHRA and CDR2 is YSYEKL. This CDR3 is 15 amino acids long. V lost 7 bases to trimming and J lost 4 bases, with 19 bases between them. The CDR3 sequence: CASTLAGGVVTEAFF. In DNA form, the CDR3 reads TGCGCCAGCACCCTAGCGGGAGGGGTCGTCACTGAAGCTTTCTTT.

J is TRBJ2-1 and V is TRBV6-5; TRBD2 matches at 7 bases. Germline trimming cut 7 bases from V and 3 bases from J; bases unmatched to any gene: 6. The germline gives CDR1 MNHEY, CDR2 SVGAGI. CDR3 length equals 14 residues. DNA of the CDR3: TGTGCCAGCAACAAAGCGGGGATCTACAATGAGCAGTTCTTC. This codes for CASNKAGIYNEQFF.

This sequence joins TRBV18 and TRBJ2-3; the match to TRBD2 covers 7 bases. Unmatched junction bases numbered 7, after V lost 6 bases and J lost 1 base. Germline lookup yields CDR1 KGHSH and CDR2 LQKENI. The CDR3 totals 15 residues. CDR3 coding DNA: TGTGCCAGCTCCCCGAGGGCGGGGGGCACAGATACGCAGTATTTT. It is translated as CASSPRAGGTDTQYF.

CDR3 in amino acids: CASSQVDMGLALGEQFF. As DNA, the CDR3 is TGCGCCAGCAGCCAAGTTGATATGGGACTAGCGCTGGGTGAGCAGTTCTTC. The chain uses TRBV4-1 and TRBJ2-1; 10 nucleotides line up with TRBD2. Germline CDR1 is MGHRA and CDR2 is YSYEKL. The CDR3 has 17 amino acids. J was trimmed by 9 bases and V by 1 base; bases with no gene match: 12.

On this clone: The sample contains more than one DNA sequence encoding this CDR3. The genes are TRBV27 and TRBJ1-1; TRBD1 agrees at 8 bases. Germline V gene data show CDR1 as MNHEY and CDR2 as SMNVEV (reference sequence). After removal of 4 bases from V and 4 bases from J, the junction contained 2 bases not matched to a gene. The CDR3 is made up of 13 amino acids. CDR3 sequence: CASSYRGVTEAFF. CDR3 nucleotide sequence: TGTGCCAGCAGTTACAGGGGGGTCACTGAAGCTTTCTTT.

The chain carries TRBV2 and TRBJ2-5; the D is unclear. The CDR3 spans 14 residues. In germline, CDR1 is SNHLY, CDR2 FYNNEI. Trimming took off 5 bases at V and 4 bases at J, with 14 bases between the two ends. The CDR3 bases are TGTGCCAGCAGTACACCCGAAGTTGGAGAGACCCAGTACTTC. This translates into CASSTPEVGETQYF.

In DNA, the CDR3 is TGTGCCAGCAGTCAGGTAGGCAGGGGAGTGGGAAATGGCTACACCTTC. Protein product: CASSQVGRGVGNGYTF. The chain recombines TRBV3-1 (or the pseudogene TRBV3-2) with TRBJ1-2; D may be TRBD1 (6 bases). Germline lookup yields CDR1 LGHDT and CDR2 YNNKEL (reference sequence). The V end was cut by 6 bases, the J end by 6 bases, with 23 bases between. The CDR3 is made up of 16 amino acids.

The rearrangement joins TRBV5-1 to TRBJ1-1; maybe TRBD1 (5 bases). This CDR3 spans 15 amino acids. Trimming cost V 0 bases and J 4 bases, with 13 bases left between them. Germline CDR1 and CDR2: SGHRS and YFSETQ. The CDR3 DNA follows: TGCGCCAGCAGCTTGGGCCCAGGGTTCGGCACTGAAGCTTTCTTT. Translating gives CASSLGPGFGTEAFF.

The CDR3 bases are TGTGCCAGCAGCTTAGTGGGCGGTGGGGACAGCTCCTACAATGAGCAGTTCTTC. Its translation: CASSLVGGGDSSYNEQFF. V usage is TRBV7-3 and J usage is TRBJ2-1; 7 bases are a match to TRBD1. Germline CDR1 and CDR2: SGHTA and FQGTGA. With V trimmed by 2 bases and J by 0 bases, 10 bases remained unmatched. CDR3 length: 18 residues.

The count of this clone is one. The J gene is TRBJ1-1, the V gene TRBV6-5, with 7 nucleotides matching TRBD1. J lost 9 bases, V lost 2 bases, and 6 bases had no gene match. Germline loops: CDR1 MNHEY, CDR2 SVGAGI. This CDR3 contains 13 residues. CDR3 bases: TGTGCCAGCAGTTACAGTGGGGACAGCCAAGCTTTCTTT. This encodes CASSYSGDSQAFF.

This chain links TRBV6-1 with TRBJ1-1, with TRBD1 as a possible D gene (6 bases). Germline lookup yields CDR1 MNHNS and CDR2 SASEGT. The CDR3 is 16 amino acids. The V end was cut by 2 bases, the J end by 0 bases, with 13 bases between. In nucleotides, the CDR3 is TGTGCCAGCAGTGAATTCCGGACAGAAATGAACACTGAAGCTTTCTTT. Amino acids: CASSEFRTEMNTEAFF.

The chain couples TRBV9 to TRBJ1-2, with TRBD1 as a possible D gene (5 bases). This CDR3 has 14 residues. In germline, CDR1 is SGDLS, CDR2 YYNGEE. Trimming cost V 4 bases and J 4 bases, with 14 bases left between them. CDR3 coding DNA: TGTGCCAGCAGCCCACAGACAGAAGGCTATGGCTACACCTTC. This codes for CASSPQTEGYGYTF.

Points on this clone: A read error may produce the germline difference seen at one junction end. CDR3 region: CASSLDRDWDTQYF. Written as DNA, the CDR3 is TGTGCTAGCAGCCTGGACAGGGACTGGGATACGCAGTATTTT. The chain carries TRBV7-7 and TRBJ2-3; 8 bases match TRBD1. The CDR3 length is 14 residues. The germline V gene has CDR1 SSHAT and CDR2 FNYEAQ (reference sequence).

V usage is TRBV18 and J usage is TRBJ2-7, with 8 bases lining up with TRBD1. CDR3 size: 14 residues. Germline-derived CDR1 and CDR2 are KGHSH and LQKENI. J was trimmed by 3 bases and V by 3 bases; bases with no gene match: 4. The CDR3 loop is CASSPRDRNYEQYF. The CDR3 nucleotides are TGTGCCAGCTCACCCCGGGACAGGAACTACGAGCAGTACTTC. Supplemented by reference TRBV18 and TRBJ2-7, the full variable domain reads NAGVMQNPRHLVRRRGQEARLRCSPMKGHSHVYWYRQLPEEGLKFMVYLQKENIIDESGMPKERFSAEFPKEGPSILRIQQVVRGDSAAYFCASSPRDRNYEQYFGPGTRLTVT.

The CDR3 region has the DNA TGTGCCAGCAGCGTAGATGGGACTAGTGTCTATACGCAGTATTTT. Amino acid sequence: CASSVDGTSVYTQYF. This sequence joins TRBV9 and TRBJ2-3, with TRBD2 matching 8 bases. The trim removed 0 bases at V and 7 bases at J, leaving 7 bases unmatched. Germline V gene lookup returns CDR1 SGDLS and CDR2 YYNGEE. CDR3 size: 15 residues.

The chain carries TRBV6-5 and TRBJ1-5, with D unresolved. Per germline, CDR1 MNHEY and CDR2 SVGAGI. Trimming removed 4 bases at V and 7 bases at J, with 14 bases between. CDR3 size: 14 residues. The chain's CDR3 is CASSWVPGRQPQHF. CDR3 bases: TGTGCCAGCAGTTGGGTCCCTGGGAGGCAGCCCCAGCATTTT.

The rearrangement joins TRBV30 to TRBJ2-2; D is unresolved. The CDR3 has 12 residues. The germline CDR1 and CDR2 sequences are GTSNPN and SVGIG (reference sequence). The V end was cut by 0 bases, the J end by 5 bases, with 4 bases between. The CDR3 loop reads CAWSVQTGELFF. CDR3 coding DNA: TGTGCCTGGAGTGTTCAGACCGGGGAGCTGTTTTTT.

This clone was detected only a few times. V and J are TRBV10-3 and TRBJ2-7; 10 bases are a match to TRBD2. CDR3 length: 14 residues. J lost 2 bases, V lost 3 bases, and 1 base had no gene match. Germline-derived CDR1 and CDR2 are ENHRY and SYGVKD. DNA for the CDR3: TGTGCCATCAGTGATAGCGGGAGGCCCTACGAGCAGTACTTC. Translation: CAISDSGRPYEQYF.

The chain couples TRBV7-6 to TRBJ1-2; no reliable D call. Deletions cut 5 bases from V and 4 bases from J, with 23 bases between. The CDR3 loop spans 17 amino acids. Germline CDR1 is SGHVS and CDR2 is FNYEAQ. For the CDR3, the DNA is TGTGCCAGCAGCCGGACCCGGACCGAAGATGGAGGCTATGGCTACACCTTC. Amino acids: CASSRTRTEDGGYGYTF.

The genes are TRBV5-4 and TRBJ2-7; D possibly corresponds to TRBD2 (6 bases). The CDR3 sequence is 15 residues long. From germline, CDR1 is SGHNT and CDR2 YYREEE (reference sequence). V dropped 1 base and J dropped 3 bases, with 14 bases sitting between them. Here the CDR3 reads CASSLLGGLDYEQYF. CDR3 nucleotide sequence: TGTGCCAGCAGCTTGCTTGGGGGACTCGACTACGAGCAGTACTTC. Full variable domain (rest looked up from reference TRBV5-4 and TRBJ2-7): ETGVTQSPTHLIKTRGQQVTLRCSSQSGHNTVSWYQQALGQGPQFIFQYYREEENGRGNFPPRFSGLQFPNYSSELNVNALELDDSALYLCASSLLGGLDYEQYFGPGTRLTVT.

The genes are TRBV4-2 and TRBJ2-2, with D perhaps matching TRBD2 (6 bases). CDR1 and CDR2 (germline): LGHNA, YNFKEQ. With 0 bases removed from V and 7 bases from J, the gap between germline ends came to 15 bases. The CDR3 sequence is 16 residues long. The CDR3 region has the DNA TGTGCCAGCAGCCAAGAGAGGCGGAGGGAAGACGGGGAGCTGTTTTTT. Amino acids: CASSQERRREDGELFF.